The source of this T cell receptor (beta chain) is a study of blood T cell repertoires in COVID-19 (dated by TCRdb to the early 2020s). Describing the broader study: Samples from collaborators originated in the United States, Italy and Spain and spanned both the acute and convalescent phases of COVID-19. The material from the prospective study consisted of cDNA or gDNA derived from T cells, B-cell-depleted T cells, or PBMCs. The dataset comprised deeply sampled blood TCRbeta repertoires from subjects exposed to, actively infected with, or recovered from COVID-19. The repertoires were made available in a free public database intended to serve as a resource for research on the immune response to SARS-CoV-2. A de-identified subject ID, COVID-19 status, age in years and sex were almost always included in the sample metadata. Samples were obtained from the ongoing ImmuneRACE study (first 160 participants) and from about 1,300 subjects provided by 6 global collaborators. Where HLA class I and class II types were available, the types were taken from metadata supplied by the sample provider, not from assay-based typing.

In the prospective study, participants were 18 to 89 years old, resided in under 30 geographic areas of the United States, and were enrolled through a virtual design. To assign participants to cohorts, the prospective study relied on clinical history that participants themselves reported in a screening survey and a study questionnaire. Recovered participants in ImmuneRACE Cohort 3 were defined as having two consecutive negative NP/OP PCR tests, clearance from a healthcare professional, or resolution of symptoms. Each participant in the prospective study had whole blood, serum and a nasopharyngeal or oropharyngeal swab collected by mobile phlebotomists. Over a roughly 2-month period, participants in the prospective study had the option of providing additional blood draws and questionnaires. Before DNA extraction, blood samples from the prospective study were shipped at room temperature or frozen.

TCRbeta CDR3 regions were amplified from genomic DNA by means of the immunoSEQ Assay, a bias-controlled multiplex PCR. The paper's processing steps were these. Nucleated cell counts per sample were estimated from amplification of reference gene primers within the assay. Sequence reads were collapsed and filtered to measure the absolute abundance of every unique TCRbeta CDR3 rearrangement. For each sample, productive Simpson clonality was calculated as the square root of Simpson's diversity index across productive rearrangements. TCRdb took this table from immuneACCESS and kept in-frame rearrangements with V and J called. Such tables lack part of the clones; where checked against another copy, unresolved V genes explain under half of the gap, and the rest is unexplained. Clone size and V and J calls were adopted from that table, with D and trimming inferred from the DNA. The table for this sample lists roughly 230,000 clones; roughly four fifths of them were counted only once. The ten largest account for about 3.7% of the sample.

About this clone: This receptor's antigen is unknown. No qualities accompany the bases; no much larger clone lies one base away.

Findings and caveats that apply to the study as a whole: Clinical and demographic metadata were provided uncurated, with the amount varying by source and participant.

CDR1 and CDR2 were assigned from the germline V gene as MRHNA and SNTAGT. V trim: 6 bases; J trim: 0 bases; unmatched bases: 2. From the cysteine up to the phenylalanine, the CDR3 has a length of 15 residues. Only CDR3 DNA is held: 45 bases, read in frame from base 1. The receptor was derived from a woman aged 55-69 years who had recovered from COVID-19. The receptor chain draws on TRBV6-4 and TRBJ2-2; 9 junctional bases match TRBD1. Specimen: PBMCs or T cells enriched from blood (not recorded which). The CDR3 region has the sequence CASSRQGANTGELFF. The nucleotide sequence reads as follows: TGTGCCAGCAGCAGACAGGGGGCGAACACCGGGGAGCTGTTTTTT.